These 10 T cell receptor beta chains were sequenced from one sample in a study of preoperative IRX-2 immunotherapy in early breast cancer. Profiling relied on immunoSEQ multiplex PCR, and the TCRdb table lists in-frame clones only, not all of them. The sample carries 30,000 to 45,000 clones, roughly 80% recorded once. Treatment meaning: preoperative locoregional IRX-2 cytokine immunotherapy. Source: lymph node tissue, taken after IRX-2 immunotherapy. The receptors originated from a human donor with breast cancer.

The genes are TRBV6-8 and TRBJ2-6; no clear D gene. This CDR3 is 16 amino acids long. Looked up from germline, CDR1 is MNHGY and CDR2 is SAAAGT. Trimming took 10 bases from V and 0 from J, leaving 16 bases between them. The CDR3 DNA sequence: TGTGCCACAATAGGACCGGGCGGCTCTGGGGCCAACGTCCTGACTTTC. Protein sequence: CATIGPGGSGANVLTF.

This chain uses TRBV15 with TRBJ2-5; D unclear. The CDR3 extends over 15 amino acids. V lost 0 bases, J lost 6 bases, and 14 bases lay in between. Germline V CDR1 and CDR2: LNHNV, YYDKDF (reference sequence). The DNA of the CDR3 is TGTGCCACCAGCAGAGATCTTAGTGGTCCTCAGACCCAGTACTTC. Translating gives CATSRDLSGPQTQYF.

This chain links TRBV6-8 with TRBJ1-6; D possibly corresponds to TRBD1 (6 bases). Trimming pared 5 bases from V and 3 bases from J, leaving 11 bases between. Germline loops: CDR1 MNHGY, CDR2 SAAAGT. The CDR3 contains 15 residues. CDR3: CASSSSDSYNSPLHF. CDR3 in DNA: TGTGCCAGCAGTAGCTCGGACAGCTATAATTCACCCCTCCACTTT.

In the case of this clone: At one end the junction does not follow the germline gene, possibly because of a read error. V is TRBV6-8 and J is TRBJ2-7, with 10 bases fitting TRBD2. This CDR3 has 14 residues. Looked up from germline, CDR1 is MNHGY and CDR2 is SAAAGT. The CDR3 DNA sequence: TGTGCCATCAGTGTCGGACTAGCGGTCCACGAGCAGTACTTC. This codes for CAISVGLAVHEQYF.

The chain couples TRBV29-1 to TRBJ1-2, with 8 bases identical to TRBD1. The length of the CDR3 is 13 residues. Germline-derived CDR1 and CDR2 are SQVTM and ANQGSEA. Trimming cost V 3 bases and J 6 bases; bases outside gene matches: 6. For the CDR3, the DNA is TGCAGCGTTGATAATCCCAGGGGGCATGGCTACACCTTC. The encoded protein is CSVDNPRGHGYTF. The complete variable domain, with remaining parts taken from reference TRBV29-1 and TRBJ1-2, reads SAVISQKPSRDICQRGTSLTIQCQVDSQVTMMFWYRQQPGQSLTLIATANQGSEATYESGFVIDKFPISRPNLTFSTLTVSNMSPEDSSIYLCSVDNPRGHGYTFGSGTRLTVV.

This clone is a singleton in its sample. This chain joins TRBV6-8 and TRBJ1-2; 9 nucleotides align to TRBD1. This CDR3 comprises 14 residues. Germline CDR1 and CDR2: MNHGY and SAAAGT. The junction had 6 bases not matched to a gene; V was cut back by 6 bases and J by 4 bases. CDR3 sequence (DNA): TGTGCCAGCAGGAAACAGGGGGCGGCCTATGGCTACACCTTC. Protein sequence: CASRKQGAAYGYTF.

The chain is built from TRBV7-6 and TRBJ1-5; D gene uncertain. Germline V gives CDR1 SGHVS, CDR2 FNYEAQ. V was shortened by 1 base and J by 5 bases, with 9 bases between the two germline ends. The CDR3 contains 14 residues. CDR3 region: CASSLGGGDQPQHF. For the CDR3, the DNA is TGTGCCAGCAGCTTAGGAGGTGGGGATCAGCCCCAGCATTTT.

This chain joins TRBV5-1 and TRBJ2-7, with D perhaps TRBD1 (6 bases). The germline CDR1 and CDR2 sequences are SGHRS and YFSETQ. Trimming removed 5 bases at V and 3 bases at J, with 15 bases between. The CDR3 sequence is 14 residues long. CDR3 DNA: TGCGCCAGCAGTACGACAGGCGTCCGCTACGAGCAGTACTTC. This encodes CASSTTGVRYEQYF.

The rearrangement joins TRBV11-3 to TRBJ1-5, with a weak D call TRBD1 (6 bases). V lost 0 bases and J lost 3, with 12 bases in between. The CDR3 loop spans 16 amino acids. Germline lookup yields CDR1 SGHNT and CDR2 YENEEA. CDR3 protein: CASSLDGGAANQPQHF. CDR3 nucleotides: TGTGCCAGCAGCTTAGACGGGGGCGCCGCCAATCAGCCCCAGCATTTT. Drawing the rest from reference TRBV11-3 and TRBJ1-5, the complete variable domain is EAGVVQSPRYKIIEKKQPVAFWCNPISGHNTLYWYLQNLGQGPELLIRYENEEAVDDSQLPKDRFSAERLKGVDSTLKIQPAELGDSAVYLCASSLDGGAANQPQHFGDGTRLSIL.

The chain joins TRBV29-1 to TRBJ1-1; D remains unclear. Trimming removed 2 bases at V and 0 bases at J, with 7 bases between. CDR1 is SQVTM, CDR2 ANQGSEA, per germline. This CDR3 has 13 amino acids. In DNA form, the CDR3 reads TGCAGCGTTGAATGGGAGATGAACACTGAAGCTTTCTTT. Encoded protein: CSVEWEMNTEAFF. Variable domain in full (rest from reference TRBV29-1 and TRBJ1-1): SAVISQKPSRDICQRGTSLTIQCQVDSQVTMMFWYRQQPGQSLTLIATANQGSEATYESGFVIDKFPISRPNLTFSTLTVSNMSPEDSSIYLCSVEWEMNTEAFFGQGTRLTVV.